This T cell receptor (beta chain) was found in a study of blood T cell repertoires in COVID-19. Study-wide context: Researchers got acute and convalescent COVID-19 samples from the United States, Italy and Spain. Sources were T cells, B-cell-depleted T cells, or PBMCs; the material itself was cDNA or gDNA.

Authors' data handling: Estimation of nucleated cell counts relied on the amplification of reference gene primers. Data came from immunoSEQ multiplex PCR; TCRdb stores just in-frame clones and leaves some out. V and J calls and clone size are as listed in that table; D and trimming were resolved from the DNA. The sample carries approximately 480,000 clones, 85% to 90% recorded once. V dropped 4 bases and J dropped 4; count of bases not matched to a gene: 7. CDR1 and CDR2 (germline): SGHRS, YFSETQ. This CDR3 has 16 residues. The Seattle site enrolled patients during active infection and followed them longitudinally.

This sequence joins TRBV5-1 and TRBJ2-2; 10 bases are shared with TRBD1. The sequencing input was peripheral blood. The TCR was taken from a man aged 18 to 35 with COVID-19, enrolled during active disease. CDR3 sequence reads: CASSRGTGVSTGELFF. The CDR3 region has the DNA TGCGCCAGCAGCCGCGGGACAGGGGTATCCACCGGGGAGCTGTTTTTT. Based on the CDR3 plus reference TRBV5-1 and TRBJ2-2, the full variable domain is KAGVTQTPRYLIKTRGQQVTLSCSPISGHRSVSWYQQTPGQGLQFLFEYFSETQRNKGNFPGRFSGRQFSNSRSEMNVSTLELGDSALYLCASSRGTGVSTGELFFGEGSRLTVL.